This is a list of T cell receptor beta chains from one sample in a study of shared clonotypes between healthy human individuals. Only in-frame clones appear in the TCRdb table, and some are missing; sequencing was by immunoSEQ multiplex PCR. The sample contains a few million clones, around 93% of which appear only once. The sequenced material came from naive CD4+ T cells from PBMCs. The receptors stem from a man between 18 and 35 years old in good health. Some clones in this sample may be carry-over from other donors' samples. Both conserved end residues are part of each CDR3. Each record gives: J gene, V gene, clone size, D gene, CDR3 protein, CDR3 DNA. D genes are given only for firm matches. Clone size is stated in some rows and not others, as once, few, many or a class when expanded.

TRBJ2-1 | TRBV9 | - | - | CASSVVGQKFNEQFF | TGTGCCAGCAGCGTAGTAGGACAGAAGTTCAATGAGCAGTTCTTC
TRBJ2-7 | TRBV7-8 | - | - | CASSPRTPSGYEQYF | TGTGCCAGCAGCCCCCGGACTCCCTCCGGGTACGAGCAGTACTTC
TRBJ2-1 | TRBV11-3 | - | TRBD2 | CASSLEGTSGNYNEQFF | TGTGCCAGCAGCTTAGAGGGGACTAGCGGGAACTACAATGAGCAGTTCTTC
TRBJ2-7 | TRBV5-6 | - | - | CASSLGPMPSTYEQYF | TGTGCCAGCAGCTTGGGACCCATGCCCTCTACTTACGAGCAGTACTTC
TRBJ1-2 | TRBV5-1 | - | - | CASRLLGGDYGYTF | TGCGCCAGCAGATTATTAGGAGGGGACTATGGCTACACCTTC
TRBJ2-3 | TRBV7-3 | - | - | CARGPSDTDTQYF | TGTGCCAGGGGGCCTAGCGACACAGATACGCAGTATTTT
TRBJ2-3 | TRBV4-2 | - | - | CASSQPRASESTDTQYF | TGTGCCAGCAGCCAACCCCGGGCTAGCGAGAGCACAGATACGCAGTATTTT
TRBJ2-7 | TRBV9 | - | - | CASSVGDGWYEQYF | TGTGCCAGCAGCGTAGGGGACGGGTGGTACGAGCAGTACTTC
TRBJ1-2 | TRBV15 | - | - | CATSRATGRANYGYTF | TGTGCCACCAGCAGAGCAACAGGGAGGGCTAACTATGGCTACACCTTC
TRBJ2-5 | TRBV5-6 | once | - | CASSATGAMVWTQYF | TGTGCCAGCAGCGCAACCGGGGCTATGGTATGGACCCAGTACTTC
TRBJ2-1 | TRBV5-4 | - | TRBD1 | CASSLDGTGYNEQFF | TGTGCCAGCAGCTTGGACGGGACAGGGTACAATGAGCAGTTCTTC
TRBJ2-7 | TRBV7-2 | once | - | CASSLLGGSYEQYF | TGTGCCAGCAGCCTCTTGGGTGGGTCGTACGAGCAGTACTTC
TRBJ2-5 | TRBV5-1 | - | - | CASSLSPSQETQYF | TGCGCCAGCAGCTTGTCCCCCAGCCAAGAGACCCAGTACTTC
TRBJ1-2 | TRBV27 | - | - | CATGAGPRLGYTF | TGTGCCACCGGAGCGGGACCACGGCTGGGGTACACCTTC
TRBJ2-2 | TRBV6-5 | - | - | CASSYAGPNTGELFF | TGTGCCAGCAGTTATGCGGGGCCCAACACCGGGGAGCTGTTTTTT